The text below deals with one T cell receptor beta chain. This clonotype was counted only a few times. Its antigen is still unknown. Base-call qualities are not available, and no considerably larger clone is one nucleotide away. Library creation used 5' RACE. Sequencing used an Illumina HiSeq 2000. A universal primer binding site was added through template switching, and the final cDNA carried a unique molecular identifier so that TCR cDNA molecules could be counted accurately. Specific primers in the conserved constant-segment region were used to synthesize first-strand cDNA for TCR alpha and beta chains. Each cDNA library was double barcoded, with a SMART-Mk sample barcode plus Illumina barcodes, to control for contamination. Two successive PCR steps introduced TruSeq adapter sequences along with Illumina sample barcodes. The TCR alpha and beta cDNA libraries were sequenced on the Illumina HiSeq platform using custom primers. Regarding the original processing steps: Unique molecular identifiers were extracted from raw reads with MiGEC, and CDR3 positions were determined with MiXCR. Recombination models were inferred per individual with the repgenHMM and IGoR tools using an EM algorithm. The analysis of shared clonotypes was done with the tcR package in R, with sharing normalized by the product of cloneset sizes. Out-of-frame nonproductive sequences were analyzed to study raw recombination free of thymic and clonal selection effects. Using fastp at Q25 and MiXCR, TCRdb reprocessed the public reads and kept productive beta chains. Rows are combined by CDR3 protein, so each entry shows the most common genes and DNA. TCRdb's processing, not the authors' own work, is the source of the V and J calls. The sample table shows 400,000 to 500,000 distinct CDR3 sequences, and roughly an eighth are seen once. The top ten clones comprise approximately 0.98% of the sample.

This sample was taken from a study of identical twins (dated by TCRdb to between 2015 and 2016). Notes on the research overall: To test whether fetal clonotypes persist, the study used deep sequencing on TCR alpha and beta repertoires from monozygotic twins, unrelated adults of various ages, and cord blood. To rule out contamination, replicate twin experiments were performed at different times with different library preparation protocols.

Only healthy Caucasian donors were included. Three pairs of female monozygotic twins, all aged 18 to 29 years, made up the twin cohort. Positive isolation kits from Invitrogen were used to isolate the CD4+ and CD8+ T cell populations. What the research found in general, with its limitations: Abundant cord blood beta clonotypes carried fewer insertions; young adult naive repertoires showed a weaker similar trend, while memory repertoires showed none. Compared with coincidental sharing between unrelated individuals, out-of-frame TCR alpha sequences shared between twins had an excess of sequences with low generation probability. In monozygotic twins, out-of-frame TCR alpha sharing was systematically underestimated by recombination models, although the models agreed with sharing between unrelated individuals. Invariant T cells such as MAIT and iNKT could partly confound zero-insertion analyses, although diverse VJ usage argued against such confounding for most clonotypes. A weaker excess of twin sharing was found in beta out-of-frame sequences because the signal-to-noise ratio was lowered by fewer shared sequences. Because the same donors could not be followed over many years, the conclusions relied on cross-sectional statistical analysis.

The germline V gene gives CDR1 as MDHEN and CDR2 as SYDVKM. The germline V and J ends show losses of 5 bases and 3 bases respectively, and no gene match explains 22 bases of the junction. From the cysteine up to the phenylalanine, the CDR3 has a length of 20 residues. Left in the record is the CDR3 DNA by itself, 60 bases read in frame from the first base. Separately, the same data were catalogued under a study of yellow fever vaccine responses in identical twins. As that second paper reports: According to the authors, in identical twins the way T cells responded to vaccination appeared partly convergent and partly personalized. Focusing on identical twins, the study followed the T cell clones that responded to the vaccine, and did so with precision.

The receptor comes from a woman aged 18-35 years in good health. The rearranged chain carries TRBV28 and TRBJ2-7; TRBD1 agrees with 10 junctional bases. Sequencing was performed on CD4+ T cells sorted from blood. DNA sequence: TGTGCCAGCAGTCTCAAACTTCCCGGGACAGGGGTCGCGGGGGACTACGAGCAGTACTTC. This is translated as CASSLKLPGTGVAGDYEQYF.